The clone carrying this T cell receptor beta chain has just one count. This specimen comes from a study of cytomegalovirus exposure and HLA in healthy donors. This PCR relied on a set of 60 Vbeta primers and 13 Jbeta primers. Per the original methods: About 11 million shared chains were among the approximately 82 million unique TCR beta chains that a later analysis counted. TCRdb keeps only in-frame clones here, not all; method: immunoSEQ multiplex PCR. That table furnishes V, J and clone size, whereas the DNA furnished D and trimming. The sample includes about 69,000 clones, less than 70% of them seen just once. Trimming took off 5 bases at V and 6 bases at J, with 18 bases between the two ends. The length of the CDR3 is 15 residues. The germline V gene encodes CDR1 MNHEY and CDR2 SMNVEV (reference sequence).

The TCR originated in a woman aged 30 to 39 in good health and CMV-seronegative. The specimen was PBMCs. V and J are TRBV27 and TRBJ2-3, with D possibly being TRBD2 (5 bases). The CDR3 spells CASSLRAGWEDTQYF. CDR3 DNA: TGTGCCAGCAGTCTGCGGGCGGGTTGGGAGGATACGCAGTATTTT.